The clone carrying this T cell receptor (beta chain) was picked up one time. Its antigen remains unknown. Treatment given: oral pan-JAK inhibitor, 5-10 mg twice daily. cDNA reverse transcribed from extracted RNA served as the sequencing template. Measured with immunoSEQ multiplex PCR; TCRdb has only the in-frame clones, and not every one. The data hold 60,000 to 85,000 clones, with approximately 70% observed a single time. The CDR3 consists of 13 residues. The germline CDR1 and CDR2 sequences are SQVTM and ANQGSEA. The V gene lost 4 bases and the J gene lost 5 bases, with 11 bases spanning the gap. The source of the sample is a study of CD8+ T cells in alopecia areata. General study points: Throughout tofacitinib, many expanded lesional clones continued to persist in scalp and blood.

The V and J genes are TRBV29-1 and TRBJ2-2; D is unresolved. This sequence was found in a human donor with alopecia areata. The material sequenced was CD8+ T cells sorted from blood, taken at week 24, from a patient treated with tofacitinib. The CDR3 DNA reads as TGCAGCGTTGTGCCGCGACAAACCGGGGAGCTGTTTTTT. Its translation: CSVVPRQTGELFF.